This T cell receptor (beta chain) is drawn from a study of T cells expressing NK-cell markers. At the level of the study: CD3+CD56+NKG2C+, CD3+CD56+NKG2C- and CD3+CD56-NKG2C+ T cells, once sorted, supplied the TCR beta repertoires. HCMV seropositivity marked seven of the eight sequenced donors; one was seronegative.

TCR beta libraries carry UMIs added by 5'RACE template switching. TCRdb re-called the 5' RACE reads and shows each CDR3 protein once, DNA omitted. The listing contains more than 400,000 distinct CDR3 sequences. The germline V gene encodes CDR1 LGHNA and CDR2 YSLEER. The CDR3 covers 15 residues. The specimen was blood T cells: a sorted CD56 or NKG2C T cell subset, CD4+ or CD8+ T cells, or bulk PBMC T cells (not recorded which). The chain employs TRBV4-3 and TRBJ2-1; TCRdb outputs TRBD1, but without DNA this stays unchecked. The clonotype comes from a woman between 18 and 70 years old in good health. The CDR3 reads CASSQDTGGMDEQFF.